Listed below are T cell receptor beta chains from one sample, sequenced in a study of cytomegalovirus exposure and HLA in healthy donors. Here immunoSEQ multiplex PCR was the method, and the copy in TCRdb shows in-frame clones only, minus some. The data contain 110,000 or so clones, about 70% of them singletons. Sequenced material: PBMCs. The receptors stem from a woman in her thirties or forties in good health and CMV-seropositive. Each CDR3 is given with its conserved first and last residue. The D gene is left open where the match is weak. Clone size appears in some rows only: once, few, many, or a class for an expanded clone.

v_call	d_call	clone_size	j_call	cdr3_nt	cdr3_aa
TRBV29-1	NA	NA	TRBJ2-5	TGCAGCGTTGAGTCTGAGACCCAGTACTTC	CSVESETQYF
TRBV5-8	NA	NA	TRBJ1-5	TGTGCCAGCAGCTTGGTCAGGGGACGCAATCAGCCCCAGCATTTT	CASSLVRGRNQPQHF
TRBV6-1	NA	NA	TRBJ1-5	TGTGCCAGCAGTGGAGGACAACTTAGCAATCAGCCCCAGCATTTT	CASSGGQLSNQPQHF
TRBV5-1	TRBD1	few	TRBJ1-4	TGCGCCAGCAGCCGGCGACAGGGAGTTTACGAAAAACTGTTTTTT	CASSRRQGVYEKLFF
TRBV5-6	NA	NA	TRBJ1-3	TGTGCCAGCAGCTTCGTAGCAAGAACTGGAAACACCATATATTTT	CASSFVARTGNTIYF
TRBV4-2	TRBD2	NA	TRBJ2-2	TGTGCCAGCAGCCAAGGGTGGGGAGGGACTAACACCGGGGAGCTGTTTTTT	CASSQGWGGTNTGELFF
TRBV5-1	TRBD2	few	TRBJ2-1	TGCGCCAGCAGCCCAGAAAAGAAGACTAGCGGGAAACCCGAGAGGTTCTTC	CASSPEKKTSGKPERFF
TRBV14	NA	NA	TRBJ1-5	TGTGCCAGCAGCCAACCGAGTTTT	CASSQPSF
TRBV27	NA	few	TRBJ1-5	TGTGCCAGCAGCCCCTTACGGGGGAGCAATCAGCCCCAGCATTTT	CASSPLRGSNQPQHF
TRBV5-1	NA	once	TRBJ2-2	TGCGCCAGCAGCTTTGAGGGGGCCGGGGAGCTGTTTTTT	CASSFEGAGELFF
TRBV9	NA	NA	TRBJ2-3	TGTGCCAGCAGCGTAGGCGGGACCCCGAATACGGATACGCAGTATTTT	CASSVGGTPNTDTQYF
TRBV5-3	NA	NA	TRBJ2-2	TGTGCCAGAAGCCACGGTCTCACCGGGGAGCTGTTTTTT	CARSHGLTGELFF
TRBV6-1	NA	NA	TRBJ2-7	TGTGCCAGCAGCCCGGGACATCGGTCCTACGAGCAGTACTTC	CASSPGHRSYEQYF
TRBV5-1	TRBD1	few	TRBJ1-1	TGCGCCAGCAGCAAGAACTCCGGGACAGGGGGTGAAGCTTTCTTT	CASSKNSGTGGEAFF
TRBV4-1	TRBD1	NA	TRBJ2-5	TGCGCCAGCAGAGCTGGACAGGGTAGGGGCAGGGGGTGGGAGACCCAGTACTTC	CASRAGQGRGRGWETQYF
TRBV7-3	NA	NA	TRBJ2-3	TGTGCCAGCAGCTTAGGTGGAGGGGCAGATACGCAGTATTTT	CASSLGGGADTQYF
TRBV5-6	NA	NA	TRBJ1-1	TGTGCCAGCAGCTTGGCGGGGAAAACTGAAGCTTTCTTT	CASSLAGKTEAFF
TRBV5-4	NA	NA	TRBJ2-7	TGTGCCAGCAGTTTGCAGGGGGGAGGCTACGAGCAGTACTTC	CASSLQGGGYEQYF
TRBV2	NA	few	TRBJ2-3	TGTGCCAGCAGAAGAGACTTCACAGATACGCAGTATTTT	CASRRDFTDTQYF
TRBV6-5	TRBD2	NA	TRBJ2-1	TGTGCCAGCAGAGTAGCGGGGGGGCCGCTTAATGAGCAGTTCTTC	CASRVAGGPLNEQFF
TRBV6-1	NA	NA	TRBJ2-1	TGTGCCAGCACGAGACTAGGAGGAGATGAGCAGTTCTTC	CASTRLGGDEQFF
TRBV4-1	TRBD1	NA	TRBJ1-1	TGCGCCAGCAGCCGGATAAGACAGGGAAACACTGAAGCTTTCTTT	CASSRIRQGNTEAFF